This TCR beta chain was recovered during a study of CD8+CD57+ T cells in acquired aplastic anemia. For CDR3 and TCR beta VDJ profiling, genomic DNA was the template used. A single record per CDR3 protein comes from TCRdb applying MiXCR to the reads. Here the sample spans fewer than 150,000 distinct CDR3 sequences, 48% being singletons. The CDR3 totals 13 residues. With 4 bases removed from V and 4 bases from J, the gap between germline ends came to 10 bases. This clonotype has a handful of counts. The source material was sorted CD4+, CD8+, or CD8+CD57+ T cells (not recorded which) from PBMCs. The genes are TRBV12-3 or TRBV12-4 and TRBJ1-2; TRBD1 might be the D (5 bases). This TCR came from a human donor in good health, serving as a control. Here the CDR3 reads CASSYTGLYGYTF. CDR3 nucleotides: TGTGCCAGCAGTTATACGGGACTCTATGGCTACACCTTC.